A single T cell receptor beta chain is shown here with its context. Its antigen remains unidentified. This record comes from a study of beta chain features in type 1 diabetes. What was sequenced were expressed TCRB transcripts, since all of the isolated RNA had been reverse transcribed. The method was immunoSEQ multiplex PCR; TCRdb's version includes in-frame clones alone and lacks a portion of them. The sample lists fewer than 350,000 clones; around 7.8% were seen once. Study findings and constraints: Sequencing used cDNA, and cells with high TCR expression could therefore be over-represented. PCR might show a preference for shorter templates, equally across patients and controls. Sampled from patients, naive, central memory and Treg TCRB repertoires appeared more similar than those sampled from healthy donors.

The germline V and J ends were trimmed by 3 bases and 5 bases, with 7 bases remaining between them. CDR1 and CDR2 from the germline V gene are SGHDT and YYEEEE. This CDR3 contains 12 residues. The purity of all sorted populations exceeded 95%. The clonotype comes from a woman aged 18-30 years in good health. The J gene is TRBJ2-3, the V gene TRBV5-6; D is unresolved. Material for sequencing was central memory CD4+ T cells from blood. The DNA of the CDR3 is TGTGCCAGCAGCTCTTGGGGAGATACGCAGTATTTT. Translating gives CASSSWGDTQYF.